The 3 T cell receptor beta chains below come from one sample, sequenced in a study of OX40 agonist ivuxolimab in advanced cancers. Sequencing used immunoSEQ multiplex PCR; TCRdb keeps in-frame clones, though not all of them. The sample holds about 72,000 clones, over 80% seen once. Sequences were derived from CD4+ or CD8+ T cells sorted from blood, sampled in a trial of the OX40 agonist ivuxolimab. All receptors derive from an adult with an advanced solid tumor such as melanoma, head and neck, liver or kidney cancer.

The chain recombines TRBV19 with TRBJ1-4; D unclear. From germline, CDR1 is LNHDA and CDR2 SQIVND (reference sequence). Trimming removed 6 bases from V and 2 bases from J, with 10 bases in between. The CDR3 loop spans 14 amino acids. DNA of the CDR3: TGTGCCAGTAGGACGGTCGAGACTAATGAAAAACTGTTTTTT. This translates into CASRTVETNEKLFF.

This clone appeared a single time. The J gene is TRBJ1-2, the V gene TRBV6-6; TRBD1 aligns across 7 bases. The CDR3 length is 13 residues. In germline, CDR1 is MNHNY, CDR2 SVGAGI (reference sequence). The J segment lost 8 bases and the V segment lost 5 bases, leaving 8 bases of the junction unmatched. This chain's CDR3 is CASSRRGGRGYTF. Written as DNA, the CDR3 is TGTGCCAGCAGTAGACGAGGGGGCCGGGGCTACACCTTC.

V and J are TRBV4-3 and TRBJ2-7; D possibly matches TRBD1 or TRBD2 (5 bases each). Deletions cut 3 bases from V and 2 bases from J, with 14 bases between. The CDR3 has 15 amino acids. CDR1 and CDR2 from the germline V gene are LGHNA and YSLEER. The DNA for the CDR3 is TGCGCCAGCAGCCAGGGGACGGAATTTACCTACGAGCAGTACTTC. This gives the protein CASSQGTEFTYEQYF.